The T cell receptor (beta chain) described here comes from a study of T cell clones after liver transplantation. Sorting of unstimulated PBMCs yielded separate CD3+CD4+ and CD3+CD8+ fractions. Sequenced by immunoSEQ multiplex PCR; TCRdb stores in-frame clones only, minus some. This sample has roughly 15,000 clones; 80% to 95% occur once, and the top ten carry approximately 50%. Worth noting for this clone: As yet, its antigen is unknown.

Study outcomes and limitations: Compared with third party-reactive sequences, donor-reactive ones declined more, independent of withdrawal success. Small, mixed patient groups and varying post-transplant times limit these conclusions.

CDR1 and CDR2 (germline): SGHTA, FQGTGA. There are 13 residues in the CDR3. V lost 7 bases and J 0 bases, leaving 10 bases between the germline ends. Sequences were derived from CD8+ T cells from blood, sampled before liver transplant. The source is a human donor who received a liver transplant. The chain has TRBV7-3 and TRBJ2-7; D unresolved. This chain's CDR3 is CASKVGFSYEQYF. The CDR3 DNA follows: TGTGCCAGCAAGGTGGGATTCTCCTACGAGCAGTACTTC.